The 9 T cell receptor beta chains below come from one sample, sequenced in a study of T-cell reconstitution after alpha-beta-depleted transplantation in children. TCRbeta library construction was performed incorporating unique molecular identifiers. TCRdb passed the PCR reads through MiXCR, listing each CDR3 protein once. Found here are roughly 340,000 distinct CDR3 sequences, 16% of them singletons; the top ten hold about 41%. The material was PBMCs, mostly from graft donor cells, obtained 360 days after TCRalphabeta/CD19-depleted stem cell transplant. These receptors all stem from a male patient aged 2 to 10 who had a stem cell transplant for acute lymphoblastic leukemia, so the T cells may come from the graft donor.

This clonotype was observed a few times. This sequence joins TRBV2 and TRBJ2-1; 9 nucleotides align to TRBD2. The CDR3 loop spans 15 amino acids. Germline loops: CDR1 SNHLY, CDR2 FYNNEI. V lost 5 bases, J lost 7 bases, and 9 bases stayed unmatched. CDR3 coding DNA: TGTGCCAGCAGTAACCTCAGGACTAGCGAGAATGAGCAGTTCTTC. Translation: CASSNLRTSENEQFF.

This clonotype has only a few counts. V is TRBV11-2 and J is TRBJ2-5, with TRBD2 matching 9 bases. V was clipped by 3 bases and J by 2 bases; unmatched bases: 13. The CDR3 extends over 18 amino acids. The germline CDR1 and CDR2 sequences are SGHAT and FQNNGV. In nucleotides, the CDR3 is TGTGCCAGCAGCTTCGGACTAGCGTGGGTCACTAAACAAGAGACCCAGTACTTC. Translation gives CASSFGLAWVTKQETQYF.

The rearrangement joins TRBV20-1 to TRBJ2-5, with TRBD2 matching 12 bases. The germline CDR1 and CDR2 sequences are DFQATT and SNEGSKA (reference sequence). Trimming removed 3 bases from V and 4 bases from J; junction bases left unmatched: 12. The CDR3 is 17 amino acids. DNA of the CDR3: TGCAGTGCTAGTGCGGGGCTAGCGGGGGGGGATGCAGAGACCCAGTACTTC. This gives the protein CSASAGLAGGDAETQYF.

This clonotype was seen repeatedly, ten times or more. The chain couples TRBV12-3 or TRBV12-4 to TRBJ2-1; D uncertain. Trimming took off 1 base at V and 3 bases at J, with 4 bases between the two ends. The CDR3 is 13 residues long. As DNA, the CDR3 is TGTGCCAGCAGTTTAGGGGTCTACAATGAGCAGTTCTTC. Protein product: CASSLGVYNEQFF.

The J gene is TRBJ2-1, the V gene TRBV29-1, with 10 bases identical to TRBD2. V dropped 0 bases and J dropped 3; count of bases not matched to a gene: 17. CDR1 is SQVTM, CDR2 ANQGSEA, per germline. This CDR3 has 20 residues. CDR3 amino acids: CSVEDGGTSEAPVIYNEQFF. The CDR3 DNA follows: TGCAGCGTTGAAGATGGGGGGACTAGCGAGGCCCCGGTCATCTACAATGAGCAGTTCTTC.

The chain joins TRBV10-3 to TRBJ1-4; 8 bases are a match to TRBD1. Germline V lookup: CDR1 ENHRY, CDR2 SYGVKD. The CDR3 has 12 residues. The ends lost 4 bases at V and 8 bases at J; junction bases unmatched: 0. The CDR3 here is CAISAGGEKLFF. CDR3 in DNA: TGTGCCATCAGTGCAGGGGGCGAAAAACTGTTTTTT.

Notes on this clonotype: A much larger clone differs by one base, so this may be a read error. The V and J genes are TRBV6-2 or TRBV6-3 and TRBJ2-7, with 7 bases fitting TRBD1. Trimming at V came to 4 bases and at J to 0 bases, leaving 6 bases not matched to a gene. The CDR3 has 15 amino acids. Germline V gene lookup returns CDR1 MNHEY and CDR2 SVGEGT. The CDR3 spells CASSFRTGISYEQYF. The CDR3 DNA reads TGTGCCAGCAGTTTCCGGACAGGAATCTCCTACGAGCAGTACTTC.

J is TRBJ2-7 and V is TRBV2; TRBD1 agrees at 7 bases. The CDR3 is 12 residues long. The germline V gene encodes CDR1 SNHLY and CDR2 FYNNEI. J lost 5 bases, V lost 6 bases, and 4 bases had no gene match. CDR3 DNA: TGTGCCAGCAGGGCACAGGGGCACGAGCAGTACTTC. It specifies CASRAQGHEQYF.

The sample holds a few counts of this clonotype. This chain uses TRBV12-3 or TRBV12-4 with TRBJ1-2, with D perhaps TRBD1 (5 bases). The CDR3 runs to 15 residues. Trimming cost V 1 base and J 2 bases, with 11 bases left between them. The CDR3 DNA is TGTGCCAGCAGTTTAGGAGGGGCGGAGAACTATGGCTACACCTTC. Its protein product is CASSLGGAENYGYTF.